The 13 T cell receptor beta chains in this list originate from one sample, sequenced in a study of Graves' ophthalmopathy and Graves' hyperthyroidism. RNA transcripts were the source from which TCR beta CDR3 regions were amplified. The authors performed first-round RT-PCR with HTBI primers and then a second-round multiplex PCR. Each CDR3 protein gets one entry after TCRdb re-called the multiplex PCR reads with MiXCR. Altogether 350,000 or so distinct CDR3 sequences are present, roughly 16% being singletons, with the ten largest covering more than 9%. Sequenced: peripheral blood. The source is an adult man with Graves' ophthalmopathy.

This clonotype has a count of ten or more. This chain uses TRBV6-5 with TRBJ1-5; no clear D gene. CDR1 MNHEY and CDR2 SVGAGI come from the germline V gene. The CDR3 totals 16 residues. Trimming cost V 0 bases and J 2 bases, with 11 bases left between them. CDR3 coding DNA: TGTGCCAGCAGTTACTCGAGGGAACGGGGCAATCAGCCCCAGCATTTT. Protein product: CASSYSRERGNQPQHF.

This sequence joins TRBV28 and TRBJ1-2; no reliable D call. This CDR3 spans 12 amino acids. Looked up from germline, CDR1 is MDHEN and CDR2 is SYDVKM. Deletions cut 4 bases from V and 6 bases from J, with 9 bases between. CDR3 sequence reads: CASSSHVNGYTF. CDR3 sequence (DNA): TGTGCCAGCAGTTCCCACGTTAATGGCTACACCTTC.

This clonotype has a count of ten or more. This chain connects TRBV7-8 to TRBJ1-5, with D maybe TRBD1 (5 bases). Germline lookup yields CDR1 SGHVS and CDR2 FQNEAQ. The germline V and J ends were trimmed by 1 base and 5 bases, with 6 bases remaining between them. This CDR3 region has 13 residues. The DNA for the CDR3 is TGTGCCAGCAGCTTAGAAGGGGATCAGCCCCAGCATTTT. Protein product: CASSLEGDQPQHF.

This clonotype has more than one count but fewer than ten. This chain joins TRBV6-2 or TRBV6-3 and TRBJ2-6, with 8 bases aligning to TRBD1. This CDR3 contains 18 residues. Losses at the gene ends were 2 bases for V and 3 bases for J; bases not matched to a gene: 9. From germline, CDR1 is MNHEY and CDR2 SVGEGT. The CDR3 DNA reads as TGTGCCAGCAGTTACACCCGGGACAGGTTCTTTGGGGCCAACGTCCTGACTTTC. This codes for CASSYTRDRFFGANVLTF.

The V gene is TRBV6-2 or TRBV6-3, the J gene TRBJ2-7, with TRBD1 matching over 7 bases. The V and J ends lost 5 bases and 4 bases, in that order; junction bases with no gene match: 8. From germline, CDR1 is MNHEY and CDR2 SVGEGT. The CDR3 covers 14 residues. The chain's CDR3 is CASSLRDRPYEQYF. The CDR3 DNA reads as TGTGCCAGCAGTCTCCGGGACAGACCATACGAGCAGTACTTC.

The chain uses TRBV5-1 and TRBJ2-2, with D unresolved. The CDR3 spans 14 residues. Germline-derived CDR1 and CDR2 are SGHRS and YFSETQ. With 6 bases removed from V and 8 bases from J, the gap between germline ends came to 17 bases. CDR3 nucleotide sequence: TGCGCCAGCACATCGGAAGTAGTGTTTGGGGAGCTGTTTTTT. This gives the protein CASTSEVVFGELFF.

This clonotype appeared many times. The chain combines TRBV6-2 or TRBV6-3 with TRBJ1-5; 7 nucleotides line up with TRBD1. The germline CDR1 and CDR2 sequences are MNHEY and SVGEGT. V gave up 7 bases and J gave up 6 bases; unmatched junction bases: 6. The CDR3 sequence is 13 residues long. The CDR3 sequence is CASTTDRAQPQHF. The CDR3 DNA follows: TGTGCCAGCACCACCGACAGGGCTCAGCCCCAGCATTTT.

In regard to this clonotype: One end of the junction is discordant with germline, which a read error may explain. The V call is TRBV2, the J call TRBJ2-7, with a weak D call TRBD1 (7 bases). The CDR3 has 15 residues. Germline loops: CDR1 SNHLY, CDR2 FYNNEI. CDR3 bases: TGTGCCAGACAGAGAGTCGAGACAGGGACTTACGAGCAGTCCTTC. Amino acids: CARQRVETGTYEQSF.

The J gene is TRBJ1-6, the V gene TRBV7-8; a weak D match, TRBD1 (6 bases). Germline V CDR1 and CDR2: SGHVS, FQNEAQ. The length of the CDR3 is 18 residues. V was clipped by 2 bases and J by 9 bases, with 23 bases between them. The CDR3 loop reads CASSLNGWSQGIISPLHF. As DNA, the CDR3 is TGTGCCAGCAGCTTAAATGGTTGGTCGCAGGGGATAATTTCACCCCTCCACTTT. The full variable domain, with the rest looked up from reference TRBV7-8 and TRBJ1-6, is GAGVSQSPRYKVAKRGQDVALRCDPISGHVSLFWYQQALGQGPEFLTYFQNEAQLDKSGLPSDRFFAERPEGSVSTLKIQRTQQEDSAVYLCASSLNGWSQGIISPLHFGNGTRLTVT.

This clonotype was seen many times. CDR3 residues: CAWSATSGSWETQYF. The CDR3 coding sequence is TGTGCCTGGAGTGCCACTAGCGGGAGTTGGGAGACCCAGTACTTC. This chain links TRBV30 with TRBJ2-5; 11 bases line up with TRBD2. Unmatched junction bases numbered 6, after V lost 1 base and J lost 5 bases. The CDR3 spans 15 residues. Germline V lookup: CDR1 GTSNPN, CDR2 SVGIG (reference sequence).

This clonotype came up many times. V gene TRBV20-1 combines with J gene TRBJ1-2, with D tentatively TRBD1 (5 bases). V lost 2 bases, J lost 3 bases, and 13 bases lay in between. Germline V gene lookup returns CDR1 DFQATT and CDR2 SNEGSKA (reference sequence). This CDR3 has 14 residues. CDR3 in DNA: TGCAGTGCTAGATTGGAAGGCAGGGACTATGGCTACACCTTC. Residues: CSARLEGRDYGYTF.

This clonotype was observed at least ten times. The genes are TRBV27 and TRBJ1-6; tentative D call: TRBD1 (5 bases). The germline gives CDR1 MNHEY, CDR2 SMNVEV (reference sequence). CDR3 size: 15 residues. Trimming removed 5 bases from V and 7 bases from J, with 15 bases in between. The DNA of the CDR3 is TGTGCCAGCAGTCGGGGGGGGGGAATAAATTCACCCCTCCACTTT. Translation: CASSRGGGINSPLHF.

This clonotype was counted many times. The chain links TRBV14 to TRBJ2-7; 7 nucleotides match TRBD1. The CDR3 consists of 13 residues. J lost 2 bases, V lost 5 bases, and 3 bases had no gene match. CDR1 and CDR2 from the germline V gene are SGHDN and FVKESK. DNA for the CDR3: TGTGCCAGCAGCGACAGGGAAACCTACGAGCAGTACTTC. It encodes CASSDRETYEQYF.